One sample yielded the 9 T cell receptor beta chains listed below, sequenced in a study of T cells in Graves' hyperthyroidism and ophthalmopathy. What was amplified from RNA transcripts were TCR beta CDR3 regions. HTBI primers were the set used in a first-round RT-PCR of the TCR CDR3. TCRdb reanalysed the multiplex PCR reads using MiXCR and keeps one entry per CDR3 protein. Of 500,000 to 600,000 distinct CDR3 sequences listed, around 45% were seen once; the top ten hold about 8%. The sequenced sample consisted of peripheral blood or thyroid tissue (not recorded which). These receptors came from a woman between 18 and 30 years old with Graves' hyperthyroidism.

A note on this clonotype: A much bigger clone sits one base away, suggesting this may be a read error. The conserved final phenylalanine or tryptophan is absent from the CDR3, which likely points to a read error. As DNA, the CDR3 is TGTGCCAGCAGTTACTCGATTGGTTACAGGGCCCGGGAGCTGTTTTTA. Translated, it gives CASSYSIGYRARELFL. The chain joins TRBV6-5 to TRBJ2-2, with D possibly TRBD1 on 6 matching bases. CDR1 is MNHEY, CDR2 SVGAGI, per germline. This CDR3 spans 16 amino acids. V lost 0 bases and J lost 9, with 17 bases in between.

This clonotype occurred many times. The chain joins TRBV29-1 to TRBJ2-6; no reliable D call. The CDR3 totals 13 residues. Per the germline V gene, CDR1 is SQVTM and CDR2 is ANQGSEA. V gave up 5 bases and J gave up 3 bases, with 8 bases separating them. The CDR3 protein is CSVRVFGANVLTF. CDR3 in DNA: TGCAGCGTTCGGGTCTTTGGGGCCAACGTCCTGACTTTC.

This chain uses TRBV7-8 with TRBJ2-7; D may be TRBD1 (6 bases). CDR1 and CDR2 from the germline V gene are SGHVS and FQNEAQ. V dropped 8 bases and J dropped 2 bases, with 13 bases sitting between them. The CDR3 consists of 13 residues. The CDR3 sequence is CASGGRAAYEQYF. The CDR3 coding sequence is TGTGCCAGCGGGGGCAGGGCCGCCTACGAGCAGTACTTC.

This chain joins TRBV29-1 and TRBJ1-2; D call uncertain. Germline loops: CDR1 SQVTM, CDR2 ANQGSEA. The CDR3 extends over 13 amino acids. V gave up 4 bases and J gave up 12 bases, with 21 bases separating them. This CDR3 reads CSVGRSGKGGNTF. The CDR3 DNA sequence: TGCAGCGTTGGAAGGTCCGGGAAGGGTGGAAACACCTTC.

This clonotype was detected many times. The V call is TRBV6-6, the J call TRBJ2-7; 9 bases agree with TRBD2. Germline values: CDR1 MNHNY, CDR2 SVGAGI (reference sequence). The CDR3 contains 18 residues. J lost 0 bases, V lost 1 base, and 10 bases had no gene match. The CDR3 DNA is TGTGCCAGCAGTTACTGGCGACTAGCGGTCGTTAGCTCCTACGAGCAGTACTTC. Translating it yields CASSYWRLAVVSSYEQYF.

This clonotype was detected only a few times. This chain links TRBV7-3 with TRBJ2-1; D might be TRBD2 (5 bases). This CDR3 has 15 residues. V dropped 0 bases and J dropped 2 bases, with 8 bases sitting between them. In germline, CDR1 is SGHTA, CDR2 FQGTGA. The CDR3 nucleotides are TGTGCCAGCAGCTTAACATACGGGACCTACAATGAGCAGTTCTTC. Amino acids: CASSLTYGTYNEQFF.

This clonotype was seen repeatedly, ten times or more. The chain is built from TRBV7-9 and TRBJ1-2; weak D call: TRBD1 (6 bases). V lost 1 base and J lost 4, with 13 bases in between. CDR3 size: 15 residues. Per the germline V gene, CDR1 is SEHNR and CDR2 is FQNEAQ (reference sequence). In DNA form, the CDR3 reads TGTGCCAGCAGCTTAGTAGCGGGGGCCCCCTATGGCTACACCTTC. Its protein is CASSLVAGAPYGYTF.

This sequence joins TRBV10-3 and TRBJ2-7; 9 bases fit TRBD2. J was trimmed by 5 bases and V by 10 bases; bases with no gene match: 15. CDR1 is ENHRY and CDR2 is SYGVKD in the germline V gene. This CDR3 contains 15 residues. The CDR3 loop is CATKRLAVSADEQYF. DNA of the CDR3: TGTGCCACCAAACGACTAGCGGTCTCAGCGGACGAGCAGTACTTC.

Ten or more counts support this clonotype. The J gene is TRBJ2-2, the V gene TRBV20-1; TRBD1 matches at 7 bases. Germline V gene lookup returns CDR1 DFQATT and CDR2 SNEGSKA (reference sequence). The CDR3 consists of 13 residues. The ends lost 2 bases at V and 7 bases at J; junction bases unmatched: 4. CDR3 nucleotide sequence: TGCAGTGCTAGACCACAGGGGAACGGGGAGCTGTTTTTT. This sequence encodes CSARPQGNGELFF.